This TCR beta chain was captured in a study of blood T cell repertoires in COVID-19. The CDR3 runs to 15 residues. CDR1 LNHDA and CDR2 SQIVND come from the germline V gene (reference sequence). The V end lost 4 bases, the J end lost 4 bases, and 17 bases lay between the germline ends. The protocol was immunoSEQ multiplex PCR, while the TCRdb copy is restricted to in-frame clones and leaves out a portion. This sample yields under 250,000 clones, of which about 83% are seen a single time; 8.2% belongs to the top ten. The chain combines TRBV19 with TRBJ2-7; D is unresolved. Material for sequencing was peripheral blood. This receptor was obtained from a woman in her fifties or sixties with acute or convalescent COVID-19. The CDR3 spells CASSSLGSPRYEQYF. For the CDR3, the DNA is TGTGCCAGTAGTAGTTTGGGCTCCCCCCGATACGAGCAGTACTTC. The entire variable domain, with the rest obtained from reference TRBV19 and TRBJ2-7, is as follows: DGGITQSPKYLFRKEGQNVTLSCEQNLNHDAMYWYRQDPGQGLRLIYYSQIVNDFQKGDIAEGYSVSREKKESFPLTVTSAQKNPTAFYLCASSSLGSPRYEQYFGPGTRLTVT.